Given below is one T cell receptor beta chain in context. Its matching antigen is unknown. This sample stems from a study of identical twins. Study observations and caveats: Out-of-frame beta sequences exhibited a weaker degree of excess twin sharing.

The germline CDR1 and CDR2 sequences are SGHVS and FQNEAQ. The V and J ends lost 6 bases and 6 bases respectively, with 30 bases between them. The CDR3 loop spans 18 amino acids. TCRdb ran MiXCR on the 5' RACE reads and lists one entry per CDR3 protein. The table includes about 220,000 distinct CDR3 sequences, roughly 7.5% detected once. These data are also associated with another study on yellow fever vaccine responses in identical twins.

The TCR originated in a young woman in good health. Sequenced: memory (CD45RO+) T cells sorted from blood. V usage is TRBV7-8 and J usage is TRBJ2-7, with D perhaps given as TRBD1 or TRBD2 (9 bases each). The CDR3 region has the DNA TGTGCCAGCAGGTCCGGGACAGGGCTGCTAGCGGGGCCGCTCGAGCAGTACTTC. Residues: CASRSGTGLLAGPLEQYF.